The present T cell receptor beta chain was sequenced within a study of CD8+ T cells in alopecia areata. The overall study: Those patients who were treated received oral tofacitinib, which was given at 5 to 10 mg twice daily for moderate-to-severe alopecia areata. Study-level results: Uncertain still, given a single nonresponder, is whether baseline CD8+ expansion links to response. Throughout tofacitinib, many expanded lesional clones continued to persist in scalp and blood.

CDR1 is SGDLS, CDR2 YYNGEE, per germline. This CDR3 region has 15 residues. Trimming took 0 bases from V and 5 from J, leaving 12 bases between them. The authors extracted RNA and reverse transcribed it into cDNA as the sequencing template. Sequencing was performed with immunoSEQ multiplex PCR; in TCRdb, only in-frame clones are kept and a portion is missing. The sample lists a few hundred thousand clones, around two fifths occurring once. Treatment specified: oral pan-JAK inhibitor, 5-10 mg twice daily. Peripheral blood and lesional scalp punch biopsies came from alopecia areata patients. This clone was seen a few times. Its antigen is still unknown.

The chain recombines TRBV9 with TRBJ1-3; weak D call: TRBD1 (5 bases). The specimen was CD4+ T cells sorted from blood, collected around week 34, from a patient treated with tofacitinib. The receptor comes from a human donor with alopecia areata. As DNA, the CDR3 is TGTGCCAGCAGCGTAGACGAGGGGAGAAGAAACACCATATATTTT. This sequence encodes CASSVDEGRRNTIYF.